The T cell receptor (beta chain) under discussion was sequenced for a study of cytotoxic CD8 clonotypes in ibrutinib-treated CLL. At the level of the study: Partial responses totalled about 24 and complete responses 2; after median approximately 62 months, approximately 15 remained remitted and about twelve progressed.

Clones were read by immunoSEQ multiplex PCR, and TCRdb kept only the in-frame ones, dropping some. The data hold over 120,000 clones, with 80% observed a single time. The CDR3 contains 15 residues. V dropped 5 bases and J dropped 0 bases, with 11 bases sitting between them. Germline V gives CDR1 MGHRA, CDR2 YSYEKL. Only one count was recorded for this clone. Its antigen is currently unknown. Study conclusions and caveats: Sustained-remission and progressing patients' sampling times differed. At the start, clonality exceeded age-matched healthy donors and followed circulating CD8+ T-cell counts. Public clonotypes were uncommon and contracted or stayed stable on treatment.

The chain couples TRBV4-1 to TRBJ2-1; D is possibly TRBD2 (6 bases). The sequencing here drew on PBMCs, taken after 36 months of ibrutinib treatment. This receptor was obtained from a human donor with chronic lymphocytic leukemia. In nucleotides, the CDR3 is TGCGCCAGCAGCTATAGCGGTAGCTCCTACAATGAGCAGTTCTTC. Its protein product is CASSYSGSSYNEQFF.